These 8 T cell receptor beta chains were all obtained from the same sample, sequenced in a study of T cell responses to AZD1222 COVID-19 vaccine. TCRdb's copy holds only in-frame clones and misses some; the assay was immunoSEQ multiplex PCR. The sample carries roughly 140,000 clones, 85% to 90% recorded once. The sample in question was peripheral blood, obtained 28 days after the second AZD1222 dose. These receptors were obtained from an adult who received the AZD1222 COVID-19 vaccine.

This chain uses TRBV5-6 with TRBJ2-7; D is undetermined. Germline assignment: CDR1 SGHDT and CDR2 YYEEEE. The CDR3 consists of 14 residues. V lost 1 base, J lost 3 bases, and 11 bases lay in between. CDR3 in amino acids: CASSLTASGYEQYF. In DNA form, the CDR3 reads TGTGCCAGCAGCTTGACCGCCTCGGGCTACGAGCAGTACTTC. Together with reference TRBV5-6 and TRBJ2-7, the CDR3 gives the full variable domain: DAGVTQSPTHLIKTRGQQVTLRCSPKSGHDTVSWYQQALGQGPQFIFQYYEEEERQRGNFPDRFSGHQFPNYSSELNVNALLLGDSALYLCASSLTASGYEQYFGPGTRLTVT.

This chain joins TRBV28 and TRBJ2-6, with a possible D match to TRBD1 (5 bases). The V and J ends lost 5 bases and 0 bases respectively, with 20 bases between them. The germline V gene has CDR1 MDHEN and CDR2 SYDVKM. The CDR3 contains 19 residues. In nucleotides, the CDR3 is TGTGCCAGCAGTGCCCCAGGGCAACTCTCTCTCTCTGGGGCCAACGTCCTGACTTTC. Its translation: CASSAPGQLSLSGANVLTF.

CDR3: CASSLSSSSGANVLTF. In DNA, the CDR3 is TGTGCCAGCAGCTTAAGCAGCAGCTCTGGGGCCAACGTCCTGACTTTC. The chain has TRBV7-3 and TRBJ2-6; D gene unclear. Germline V gives CDR1 SGHTA, CDR2 FQGTGA. The CDR3 has 16 amino acids. V was trimmed by 1 base and J by 0 bases, leaving 7 bases between them.

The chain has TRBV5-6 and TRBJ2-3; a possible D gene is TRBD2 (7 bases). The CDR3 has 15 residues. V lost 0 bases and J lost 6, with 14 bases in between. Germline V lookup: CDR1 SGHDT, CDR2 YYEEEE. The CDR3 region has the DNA TGTGCCAGCAGCTTGGAACGGGGGGCGAAGGATACGCAGTATTTT. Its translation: CASSLERGAKDTQYF.

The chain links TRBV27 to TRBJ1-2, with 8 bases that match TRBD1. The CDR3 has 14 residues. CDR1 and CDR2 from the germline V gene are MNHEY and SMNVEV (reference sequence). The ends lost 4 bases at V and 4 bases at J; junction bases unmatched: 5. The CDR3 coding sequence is TGTGCCAGCAGTTGGACAGGGCAGTCCTATGGCTACACCTTC. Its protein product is CASSWTGQSYGYTF.

CDR3 protein: CATLRQDGGAFF. CDR3 bases: TGTGCCACCCTGCGGCAGGATGGTGGAGCTTTCTTT. V and J are TRBV28 and TRBJ1-1; D is unclear. Germline V gene lookup returns CDR1 MDHEN and CDR2 SYDVKM. CDR3 length: 12 amino acids. With 10 bases removed from V and 10 bases from J, the gap between germline ends came to 19 bases.

The DNA of the CDR3 is TGTGCCAGCAGTCGGGGAGCGGGGGGCCAAGATACGCAGTATTTT. Translation gives CASSRGAGGQDTQYF. The gene calls are TRBV27 and TRBJ2-3; TRBD2 matches at 9 bases. Germline V gene lookup returns CDR1 MNHEY and CDR2 SMNVEV (reference sequence). Trimming removed 5 bases from V and 5 bases from J; junction bases left unmatched: 8. The CDR3 consists of 15 residues.

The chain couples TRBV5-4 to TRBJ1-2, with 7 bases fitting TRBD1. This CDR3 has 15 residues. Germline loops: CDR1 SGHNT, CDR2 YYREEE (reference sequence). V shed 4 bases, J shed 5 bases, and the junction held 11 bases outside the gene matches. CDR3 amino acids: CASSGGTASGYGYTF. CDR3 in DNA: TGTGCCAGCAGCGGCGGGACAGCGTCGGGGTATGGCTACACCTTC.